This T cell receptor beta chain was obtained from a study of cytomegalovirus exposure and HLA in healthy donors. Whole-study context: Later, an analysis reported that the 100 to 150 validation repertoires had used the same platform as the approximately 660 first-cohort repertoires. General study points: The study labeled 150 to 200 TCR beta chains cytomegalovirus-associated.

Trimming took off 3 bases at V and 7 bases at J, with 13 bases between the two ends. The CDR3 totals 13 residues. The V gene's germline CDR1 is SEHNR and CDR2 FQNEAQ (reference sequence). Profiled with immunoSEQ multiplex PCR; TCRdb holds only in-frame clones, not every one. The profile shows 300,000 to 400,000 clones, more than 80% of them singletons. As regards this clone: What it recognizes is unknown.

Sequenced input: PBMCs. The receptor comes from a woman between 18 and 29 years old in good health and CMV-seronegative. The chain is built from TRBV7-9 and TRBJ2-7, with a weak D call TRBD2 (6 bases). The CDR3 is CASSFSLAQEQYF. The CDR3 DNA sequence: TGTGCCAGCAGCTTCTCGCTAGCGCAGGAGCAGTACTTC.